In its sample, the clone carrying this T cell receptor beta chain was seen a few times. The sample belongs to a study of blood T cell repertoires in COVID-19. Turning to the study itself: Samples taken during acute and convalescent COVID-19 were collected in the United States, Italy and Spain. In each case, the material was cDNA or gDNA derived from T cells, B-cell-depleted T cells, or PBMCs.

V lost 3 bases and J lost 0, with 6 bases in between. CDR1 SGHTA and CDR2 FQGNSA come from the germline V gene. The CDR3 runs 15 residues. Original methodology: For nucleated cells, counts were estimated from reference gene primer amplification. The table came from immunoSEQ multiplex PCR; TCRdb's copy has only in-frame clones and leaves some out. V, J and clone size derive from that table, while D and trimming were established from the DNA sequence. This sample yields more than 70,000 clones, of which 85% are seen a single time; under 4.5% belongs to the top ten. The sequenced sample was peripheral blood. This sequence originates from a man between 60 and 75 years old with acute or convalescent COVID-19. The J gene is TRBJ1-6, the V gene TRBV7-2; no clear D. As DNA, the CDR3 is TGTGCCAGCAGCTTTCCCATCTCCTATAATTCACCCCTCCACTTT. Translating gives CASSFPISYNSPLHF.